This entry describes one T cell receptor (beta chain). These data come from a study of T cells in Graves' hyperthyroidism and ophthalmopathy. As for the study in general: At the time of initial diagnosis and before any treatment, peripheral blood was collected.

Germline values: CDR1 SGHTA, CDR2 FQGNSA. The CDR3 has 15 amino acids. Trimming pared 2 bases from V and 4 bases from J, leaving 15 bases between. TCR beta CDR3 regions were amplified from RNA transcripts. Carried out on the TCR CDR3, a first-round RT-PCR used the HTBI primer set. TCRdb independently ran MiXCR on the multiplex PCR reads; one entry per CDR3 protein. Here the sample spans 300,000 to 400,000 distinct CDR3 sequences, about 18% being singletons. Patients were aged 18 to 65, had disease duration under 2 months, and had newly diagnosed hyperthyroidism. Sequencing was done on a sample of blood. The chain has TRBV7-2 and TRBJ2-7; D is tentatively TRBD1 or TRBD2 (6 bases each). The TCR comes from a woman aged 50 to 60 with Graves' hyperthyroidism. Written as DNA, the CDR3 is TGTGCCAGCAGCTTATGGGACGGGGGCTTTTACGAGCAGTACTTC. Protein product: CASSLWDGGFYEQYF.